This T cell receptor (beta chain) stems from a study of TIL therapy for anti-PD-1-resistant metastatic lung cancer. This was the immunoSEQ v3 assay. Profiling relied on immunoSEQ multiplex PCR, and the TCRdb table lists in-frame clones only, not all of them. The sample has roughly 20,000 clones, around 71% seen once. Described time point: pre-treatment sample, taken before nivolumab and TIL therapy. Adults with stage 4 NSCLC were enrolled in a phase I trial. This CDR3 comprises 13 residues. Germline V gives CDR1 KGHSH, CDR2 LQKENI. The germline V and J ends were trimmed by 5 bases and 0 bases, with 7 bases remaining between them.

The clonotype originates from a person between 25 and 79 years old with non-small cell lung cancer. The chain combines TRBV18 with TRBJ1-1; D unresolved. The source was blood, collected at baseline. Written as DNA, the CDR3 is TGTGCCAGCTCAGGTACGATGAACACTGAAGCTTTCTTT. This encodes CASSGTMNTEAFF. The whole variable domain, remainder taken from reference TRBV18 and TRBJ1-1, is NAGVMQNPRHLVRRRGQEARLRCSPMKGHSHVYWYRQLPEEGLKFMVYLQKENIIDESGMPKERFSAEFPKEGPSILRIQQVVRGDSAAYFCASSGTMNTEAFFGQGTRLTVV.